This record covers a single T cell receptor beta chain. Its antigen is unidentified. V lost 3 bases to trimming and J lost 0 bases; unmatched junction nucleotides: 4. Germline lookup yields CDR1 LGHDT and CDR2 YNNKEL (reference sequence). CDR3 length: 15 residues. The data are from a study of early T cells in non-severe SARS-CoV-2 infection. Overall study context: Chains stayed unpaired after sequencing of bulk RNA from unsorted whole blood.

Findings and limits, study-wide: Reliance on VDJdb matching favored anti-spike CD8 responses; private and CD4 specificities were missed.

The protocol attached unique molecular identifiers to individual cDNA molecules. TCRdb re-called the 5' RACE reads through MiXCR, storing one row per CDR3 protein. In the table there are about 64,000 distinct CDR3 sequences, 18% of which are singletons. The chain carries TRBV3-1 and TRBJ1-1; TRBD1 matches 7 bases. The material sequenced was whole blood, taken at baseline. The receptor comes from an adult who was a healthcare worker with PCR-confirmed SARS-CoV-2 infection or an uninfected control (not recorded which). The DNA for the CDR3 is TGTGCCAGCAGCCAGAGACAGGGATTGAACACTGAAGCTTTCTTT. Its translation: CASSQRQGLNTEAFF.